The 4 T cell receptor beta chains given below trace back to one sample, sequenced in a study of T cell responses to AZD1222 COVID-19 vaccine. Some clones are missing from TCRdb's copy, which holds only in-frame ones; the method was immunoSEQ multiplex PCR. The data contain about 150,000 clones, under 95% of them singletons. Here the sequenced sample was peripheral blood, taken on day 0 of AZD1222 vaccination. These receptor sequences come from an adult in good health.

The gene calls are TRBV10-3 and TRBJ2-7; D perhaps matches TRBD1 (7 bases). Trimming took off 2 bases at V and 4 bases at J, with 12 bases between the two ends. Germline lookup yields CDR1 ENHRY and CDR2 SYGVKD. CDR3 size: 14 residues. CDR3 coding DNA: TGTGCCATCAGTGAGGGCAGGGGGGCGTACGAGCAGTACTTC. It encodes CAISEGRGAYEQYF.

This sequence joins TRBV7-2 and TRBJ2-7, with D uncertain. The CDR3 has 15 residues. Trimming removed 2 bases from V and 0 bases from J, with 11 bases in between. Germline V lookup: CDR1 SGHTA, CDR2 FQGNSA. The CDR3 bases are TGTGCCAGCAGCTTAAGGGTATTCAGCTCCTACGAGCAGTACTTC. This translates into CASSLRVFSSYEQYF.

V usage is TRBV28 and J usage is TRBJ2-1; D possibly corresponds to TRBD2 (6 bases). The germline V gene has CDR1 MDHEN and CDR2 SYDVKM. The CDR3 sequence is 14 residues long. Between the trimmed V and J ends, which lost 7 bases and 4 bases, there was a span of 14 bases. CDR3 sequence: CASKPGTDYNEQFF. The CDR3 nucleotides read TGTGCCAGCAAGCCTGGGACTGATTACAATGAGCAGTTCTTC.

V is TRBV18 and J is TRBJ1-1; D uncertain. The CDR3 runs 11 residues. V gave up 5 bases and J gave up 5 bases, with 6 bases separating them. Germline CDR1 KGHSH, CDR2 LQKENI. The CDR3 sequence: CASSEATEAFF. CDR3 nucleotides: TGTGCCAGCTCAGAAGCGACTGAAGCTTTCTTT.